Listed below are T cell receptor beta chains from one sample, sequenced in a study of cytomegalovirus exposure and HLA in healthy donors. Libraries were prepared by immunoSEQ multiplex PCR; TCRdb keeps only in-frame clonotypes and omits some of them. The profile shows 90,000 to 95,000 clones, around three quarters of them singletons. Sample: PBMCs. These TCRs come from a man aged 25 to 40 in good health and CMV-seronegative. CDR3s include the opening cysteine and the closing phenylalanine or tryptophan. The order of the fields is D gene, clone size, V gene, J gene, CDR3 protein, CDR3 DNA. A D gene is named only where the DNA matches it firmly. Rows give clone size only sometimes, using once, few, many, or a class for an expanded clone.

D gene: TRBD1
clone size: -
V gene: TRBV7-3
J gene: TRBJ1-6
CDR3 protein: CASSQDRDYNSPLHF
CDR3 DNA: TGTGCCAGCAGCCAGGACAGGGATTATAATTCACCCCTCCACTTT

D gene: -
clone size: -
V gene: TRBV5-1
J gene: TRBJ2-5
CDR3 protein: CASSLNTGGGETQYF
CDR3 DNA: TGCGCCAGCAGCTTGAATACAGGTGGAGGGGAGACCCAGTACTTC

D gene: TRBD1
clone size: -
V gene: TRBV7-2
J gene: TRBJ1-6
CDR3 protein: CASSFDGQGRNSPLHF
CDR3 DNA: TGTGCCAGCAGCTTCGACGGACAGGGTCGGAATTCACCCCTCCACTTT

D gene: -
clone size: few
V gene: TRBV6-5
J gene: TRBJ1-6
CDR3 protein: CASSRDTHYNSPLHF
CDR3 DNA: TGTGCCAGCAGTCGGGACACCCACTATAATTCACCCCTCCACTTT

D gene: TRBD1
clone size: -
V gene: TRBV11-2
J gene: TRBJ2-1
CDR3 protein: CASRPRGQKNNEQFF
CDR3 DNA: TGTGCCAGCAGGCCCCGGGGACAGAAAAACAATGAGCAGTTCTTC

D gene: TRBD2
clone size: -
V gene: TRBV18
J gene: TRBJ2-1
CDR3 protein: CASSLGTIFTPYNEQFF
CDR3 DNA: TGTGCCAGCTCACTCGGGACTATCTTCACACCTTACAATGAGCAGTTCTTC

D gene: -
clone size: -
V gene: TRBV10-3
J gene: TRBJ1-1
CDR3 protein: CAISESEFEAFF
CDR3 DNA: TGTGCCATCAGTGAGTCTGAGTTTGAAGCTTTCTTT

D gene: -
clone size: -
V gene: TRBV6-1
J gene: TRBJ1-5
CDR3 protein: CASITQTYSNQPQHF
CDR3 DNA: TGTGCCAGCATCACACAGACCTATAGCAATCAGCCCCAGCATTTT

D gene: TRBD1
clone size: -
V gene: TRBV6-5
J gene: TRBJ1-3
CDR3 protein: CASSYSGTGSGNTIYF
CDR3 DNA: TGTGCCAGCAGTTACTCAGGGACAGGGAGTGGAAACACCATATATTTT

D gene: TRBD1
clone size: -
V gene: TRBV6-5
J gene: TRBJ2-1
CDR3 protein: CASRRDRVSYNEQFF
CDR3 DNA: TGTGCCAGCAGGCGTGACAGGGTGTCCTACAATGAGCAGTTCTTC

D gene: TRBD1
clone size: -
V gene: TRBV2
J gene: TRBJ2-7
CDR3 protein: CASRKTGASEQYF
CDR3 DNA: TGTGCCAGCCGAAAGACAGGGGCGAGCGAGCAGTACTTC

D gene: TRBD1
clone size: -
V gene: TRBV2
J gene: TRBJ1-2
CDR3 protein: CASIRDRDRVYGYTF
CDR3 DNA: TGTGCCAGCATTCGGGACAGGGATCGCGTCTATGGCTACACCTTC

D gene: -
clone size: few
V gene: TRBV6-5
J gene: TRBJ1-1
CDR3 protein: CASSGTDRYTEAFF
CDR3 DNA: TGTGCCAGCAGTGGCACAGACAGGTACACTGAAGCTTTCTTT

D gene: TRBD1
clone size: -
V gene: TRBV18
J gene: TRBJ1-4
CDR3 protein: CASSRGQGGTNEKLFF
CDR3 DNA: TGTGCCAGCTCACGTGGACAGGGCGGAACTAATGAAAAACTGTTTTTT

D gene: TRBD2
clone size: -
V gene: TRBV4-1
J gene: TRBJ2-3
CDR3 protein: CASSQDGAGGVADTQYF
CDR3 DNA: TGCGCCAGCAGCCAAGATGGGGCGGGAGGTGTTGCAGATACGCAGTATTTT

D gene: -
clone size: -
V gene: TRBV7-3
J gene: TRBJ2-3
CDR3 protein: CASSPAAVLGDTQYF
CDR3 DNA: -

D gene: -
clone size: few
V gene: TRBV7-9
J gene: TRBJ1-5
CDR3 protein: CASSLGTSVDQPQHF
CDR3 DNA: TGTGCCAGCAGCTTAGGGACATCAGTGGACCAGCCCCAGCATTTT

D gene: -
clone size: few
V gene: TRBV10-3
J gene: TRBJ2-1
CDR3 protein: CAISAQGNEQFF
CDR3 DNA: TGTGCCATCAGTGCACAGGGAAATGAGCAGTTCTTC

D gene: -
clone size: -
V gene: TRBV18
J gene: TRBJ2-4
CDR3 protein: CASSPPSLAKNIQYF
CDR3 DNA: TGTGCCAGCTCACCACCGTCTCTAGCCAAAAACATTCAGTACTTC

D gene: -
clone size: -
V gene: TRBV2
J gene: TRBJ1-5
CDR3 protein: CASRMDSYSNQPQHF
CDR3 DNA: TGTGCCAGCAGAATGGACAGTTATAGCAATCAGCCCCAGCATTTT